The 8 T cell receptor beta chains reported below all come from one sample, sequenced in a study of control samples from healthy donors and cancer patients. Sequencing used immunoSEQ multiplex PCR; TCRdb keeps in-frame clones, though not all of them. The sample lists about 110,000 clones; 80% to 90% were seen once. Sequenced input: blood. All receptors derive from a woman in her forties or fifties in good health.

The chain couples TRBV30 to TRBJ1-2; 9 bases fit TRBD1. V was clipped by 2 bases and J by 6 bases; unmatched bases: 7. Germline V gene sequence: CDR1 GTSNPN, CDR2 SVGIG (reference sequence). The CDR3 totals 14 residues. Here the CDR3 DNA reads TGTGCCTGGAGTTACACAGGGGGCCAGAATGGCTACACCTTC. Translating gives CAWSYTGGQNGYTF.

The V and J genes are TRBV9 and TRBJ1-2, with 9 bases identical to TRBD1. There are 15 residues in the CDR3. Germline V gives CDR1 SGDLS, CDR2 YYNGEE. J was trimmed by 2 bases and V by 0 bases; bases with no gene match: 2. As DNA, the CDR3 is TGTGCCAGCAGCGTAGGACAGGGGGTAAACTATGGCTACACCTTC. This translates into CASSVGQGVNYGYTF.

The chain links TRBV7-3 to TRBJ2-1, with unresolved D. The V gene lost 1 base and the J gene lost 7 bases, with 8 bases spanning the gap. The CDR3 sequence is 13 residues long. The germline gives CDR1 SGHTA, CDR2 FQGTGA. The CDR3 DNA reads TGTGCCAGCAGCTTAATCCCTAGTAATGAGCAGTTCTTC. Translating it yields CASSLIPSNEQFF.

The V call is TRBV2, the J call TRBJ2-3, with 7 bases fitting TRBD2. Germline CDR1 is SNHLY and CDR2 is FYNNEI. V trimming: 4 bases; J trimming: 4 bases; junction bases outside the gene matches: 5. The CDR3 is 14 residues long. As DNA, the CDR3 is TGTGCCAGCAGTGTGGGGGGAGGGCCAGATACGCAGTATTTT. Translation gives CASSVGGGPDTQYF.

Details on this clone: One end of the junction is discordant with germline, which a read error may explain. The V gene is TRBV7-2, the J gene TRBJ2-3, with D possibly matching TRBD1 (5 bases). The CDR3 spans 15 residues. Looked up from germline, CDR1 is SGHTA and CDR2 is FQGNSA. CDR3 sequence (DNA): TGTGCCAGCACCTTAGGGTACAGGAGAACAGATACGCAGTATTTT. Translated, it gives CASTLGYRRTDTQYF.

This clone was observed a single time. This chain uses TRBV4-1 with TRBJ1-2; D is uncertain. Germline V CDR1 and CDR2: MGHRA, YSYEKL. Trimming took 3 bases from V and 0 from J, leaving 5 bases between them. CDR3 length equals 13 residues. DNA of the CDR3: TGCGCCAGCAGCCATAGAGCTAACTATGGCTACACCTTC. Protein sequence: CASSHRANYGYTF.

This chain links TRBV5-4 with TRBJ1-2; a possible D gene is TRBD1 (6 bases). The CDR3 contains 13 residues. V lost 2 bases, J lost 8 bases, and 13 bases lay in between. Germline values: CDR1 SGHNT, CDR2 YYREEE (reference sequence). The CDR3 bases are TGTGCCAGCAGCTTAACCAGGGACAAGGGCTACACCTTC. It codes for CASSLTRDKGYTF. Supplemented by reference TRBV5-4 and TRBJ1-2, the full variable domain reads ETGVTQSPTHLIKTRGQQVTLRCSSQSGHNTVSWYQQALGQGPQFIFQYYREEENGRGNFPPRFSGLQFPNYSSELNVNALELDDSALYLCASSLTRDKGYTFGSGTRLTVV.

This clone was seen a single time. This chain joins TRBV19 and TRBJ1-1; unclear D gene. The CDR3 has 15 amino acids. Looked up from germline, CDR1 is LNHDA and CDR2 is SQIVND (reference sequence). Trimming stripped 6 bases from V and 2 bases from J, with 16 bases between. The CDR3 is CASRFPSRRNTEAFF. For the CDR3, the DNA is TGTGCCAGTAGATTCCCATCTCGTAGAAACACTGAAGCTTTCTTT.